A single T cell receptor beta chain is shown here with its context. Its binding antigen is unknown. A junction end diverges from the germline sequence, so it may reflect a read error. Taken from cysteine to phenylalanine, the CDR3 has 14 residues. Here the CDR3 DNA is all that survives: 42 bases in frame from base 1. CDR1 and CDR2 were assigned from the germline V gene (reference sequence) as SEHNR and FQNEAQ. This record belongs to a study of response to subunit inactivated influenza vaccine (dated by TCRdb to 2017 to 2018). Regarding the research as a whole: Deep quantitative T cell receptor repertoire profiling was used in the study to track responses to a trivalent subunit inactivated influenza vaccine. Overall results and qualifications from the work: The authors suggested that each seasonal influenza vaccination may recruit only a limited number of new T cells.

Receptors were amplified or captured by RT-PCR. The run used an Illumina HiSeq 2500. TCRdb trimmed the raw reads at Q25, called clones with MiXCR and kept productive beta chains. For every CDR3 protein sequence, its rows merge into one entry that carries the most common genes and DNA. This sample holds more than 450,000 distinct CDR3 sequences; 11% were observed only once. Together, the top ten hold around 10% of the sample. These data also formed part of another study, on T cells expressing NK-cell markers. As described in the second report: 5'RACE template switching, by which a universal primer site and unique molecular identifiers were added, was used to make TCR beta cDNA libraries. About eight donors provided sorted CD3+CD56+NKG2C+, CD3+CD56+NKG2C- and CD3+CD56-NKG2C+ T-cell subsets, whose TCR beta-chain repertoires were profiled. Most of the eight sequenced donors were HCMV-seropositive and one was HCMV-seronegative. In several experiments an anti-gammadeltaTCR antibody was added to restrict sorting to alphabetaTCR-expressing T cells. In several donors, the dominant CD3+CD56+NKG2C+ clonotypes were found to rank among the top 10 CD8+ clonotypes and to make up about 1.0-7.5% of CD8+ T cells. Those dominant clonotypes were again the most abundant among CD3+CD56-NKG2C+ cells in a few donors, at about 28.3-60.1%. Whether the expanded NKG2C-expressing T cell clones were specific for HCMV antigens was left unclear. All eight donors whose samples were sequenced were randomly selected healthy volunteers, three of them men and five women. A commercial ELISA kit detecting HCMV-specific IgG in serum was used to determine HCMV serostatus. Peripheral blood mononuclear cells were isolated from blood by Ficoll density gradient centrifugation. For roughly six donors, bulk peripheral blood T-cell repertoires were also sequenced from unsorted PBMC. Priming for cDNA synthesis came from the TCR beta constant segment, and two successive PCR amplification steps followed. Libraries were sequenced as 2 x 150 bp reads on Illumina HiSeq 2000/2500, MiSeq or NextSeq. Reads were demultiplexed and grouped by UMI with MIGEC, and clonotypes were assembled and quantified with MiTCR. Only TCR cDNA sequences supported by at least two reads were kept to exclude erroneous sequences. Downstream repertoire analysis used the tcR package, and clonotypes were matched across fractions by CDR3 nucleotide sequence plus V segment. VDJmatch was used to annotate antigen specificity against VDJdb, with one amino acid substitution in CDR3 permitted.

This chain joins TRBV7-9 to TRBJ2-1, with TRBD1 identical over 7 junction bases. The sequence was obtained from a man between 45 and 60 years old who received an inactivated influenza vaccine. Donor details come from another sample of the same person, matched by shared clones. Sequences were derived from PBMCs from blood, sampled on the day of vaccination. Here is the DNA: TGTGCCAGCAGCAACAGGGGTCCCTACAATGTGCAGTTCTTC. Its coded protein is CASSNRGPYNVQFF.